The sample holds a few counts of the clone carrying this T cell receptor (beta chain). This entry is derived from a study of molecular identifiers for immune sequencing clone quantification. The CDR3 runs to 16 residues. Trimming at V came to 0 bases and at J to 4 bases, leaving 12 bases not matched to a gene. Germline V lookup: CDR1 DFQATT, CDR2 SNEGSKA (reference sequence). TCRdb redid the calling of the PCR reads with MiXCR, one entry per CDR3 protein. The data show around 480,000 distinct CDR3 sequences, approximately 25% seen once. The rearrangement uses TRBV20-1 and TRBJ2-7; TRBD2 agrees at 7 bases. The TCR sequence derives from a human donor in good health. Some libraries in this study had Jurkat cell RNA spiked in. Sequenced sample: naive CD8+ T cells from blood, with Jurkat cell RNA spiked in. Subset meaning: FACS-sorted CD8+CD4-CCR7+CD45RA+ naive T cells. The CDR3 spells CSARELGGVGLYEQYF. The DNA for the CDR3 is TGCAGTGCTAGAGAGCTTGGGGGGGTAGGCCTTTACGAGCAGTACTTC.